These 25 T cell receptor beta chains originate from one sample sequenced in a study of sequential checkpoint blockade in melanoma (dated by TCRdb to 2018 to 2020). This specimen's treatment or condition label, per the study, means: randomized to nivolumab then ipilimumab (arm A) or the reverse (arm B). The library came from the immunoSEQ multiplex PCR assay. Sourced from immuneACCESS, this table was stored by TCRdb with only in-frame sequences that have V and J called. A share of the clones is absent; for the studies checked, an unresolved V gene accounts for under half, and the remainder has no known explanation. The sample records around 35,000 clones, 32% of which are singletons. Of the sample, 1.6% is held by the ten largest clones. The source material was tumor tissue (inferred from file names), sampled from a patient given nivolumab and ipilimumab in sequence. The origin of the receptors is a human donor with melanoma.

This clone has only a few counts. The J gene is TRBJ1-3, the V gene TRBV6-8; D is perhaps TRBD1 (5 bases). Germline V gene lookup returns CDR1 MNHGY and CDR2 SAAAGT. CDR3 size: 15 residues. V lost 2 bases and J lost 0, with 8 bases in between. CDR3 in amino acids: CASSYEGSSGNTIYF. The CDR3 coding sequence is TGTGCCAGCAGTTACGAGGGGAGCTCTGGAAACACCATATATTTT.

This clone was found many times. The chain is built from TRBV11-3 and TRBJ1-4, with D perhaps matching TRBD1 (5 bases). The ends were cut back, 3 bases at V and 5 bases at J, with 13 bases in the middle. This CDR3 is built from 15 residues. Germline V gene sequence: CDR1 SGHNT, CDR2 YENEEA. CDR3 sequence reads: CASSLKSGHNEKLFF. CDR3 DNA: TGTGCCAGCAGCTTGAAGTCAGGGCACAATGAAAAACTGTTTTTT.

The table lists this clone with a few counts. The chain couples TRBV9 to TRBJ2-2; D may be TRBD1 (6 bases). Germline loops: CDR1 SGDLS, CDR2 YYNGEE. The CDR3 runs 16 residues. The V gene lost 3 bases and the J gene lost 5 bases, with 17 bases spanning the gap. CDR3 DNA: TGTGCCAGCAGCGCTTCCATCCTCGGGACAACCGGGGAGCTGTTTTTT. It codes for CASSASILGTTGELFF.

CDR3 sequence: CASSVGLAETQYF. CDR3 nucleotides: TGTGCCAGCAGTGTCGGACTAGCAGAGACCCAGTACTTC. The chain is built from TRBV6-8 and TRBJ2-5, with 8 bases fitting TRBD2. Germline V CDR1 and CDR2: MNHGY, SAAAGT. The CDR3 length is 13 residues. V lost 5 bases to trimming and J lost 4 bases; unmatched junction nucleotides: 3.

The gene calls are TRBV10-2 and TRBJ2-3; 12 bases are shared with TRBD2. This CDR3 contains 16 residues. From germline, CDR1 is WSHSY and CDR2 SAAADI. After removal of 6 bases from V and 3 bases from J, the junction contained 7 bases not matched to a gene. CDR3 protein: CASSTGLAGTTDTQYF. In nucleotides, the CDR3 is TGCGCCAGCAGCACCGGACTAGCGGGGACGACAGATACGCAGTATTTT.

In this sample, this clone turned up once. The V and J genes are TRBV30 and TRBJ2-6; D unresolved. Germline CDR1 and CDR2: GTSNPN and SVGIG (reference sequence). The CDR3 covers 13 residues. V lost 6 bases and J lost 0, with 6 bases in between. The CDR3 DNA sequence: TGTGCCTGCCGGATCTCTGGGGCCAACGTCCTGACTTTC. It codes for CACRISGANVLTF.

This clone occurred a few times. This chain links TRBV9 with TRBJ2-3; unclear D gene. The CDR3 is made up of 12 amino acids. Trimming removed 5 bases from V and 6 bases from J, with 10 bases in between. Germline V gene data show CDR1 as SGDLS and CDR2 as YYNGEE. CDR3 bases: TGTGCCAGCAGTGTCTCGGGCGATACGCAGTATTTT. It is translated as CASSVSGDTQYF.

The genes are TRBV10-2 and TRBJ1-3; 8 bases line up with TRBD1. Unmatched junction bases numbered 4, after V lost 6 bases and J lost 3 bases. The CDR3 has 14 residues. The germline gives CDR1 WSHSY, CDR2 SAAADI. CDR3 loop: CASSRGLDGNTIYF. The CDR3 nucleotides are TGCGCCAGCAGCAGGGGGCTAGATGGAAACACCATATATTTT.

This clone was detected only a few times. The chain uses TRBV11-3 and TRBJ2-1, with D maybe TRBD1 (10 bases). The CDR3 consists of 18 residues. Germline V lookup: CDR1 SGHNT, CDR2 YENEEA. Trimming pared 6 bases from V and 2 bases from J, leaving 23 bases between. The CDR3 loop reads CASRVRASGTGAYNEQFF. As DNA, the CDR3 is TGTGCCAGCAGGGTCCGAGCTAGCGGGACAGGGGCCTACAATGAGCAGTTCTTC.

This clone was picked up a small number of times. The chain joins TRBV6-8 to TRBJ2-7; TRBD2 might be the D (6 bases). CDR1 is MNHGY, CDR2 SAAAGT, per germline. The V gene lost 5 bases and the J gene lost 2 bases, with 13 bases spanning the gap. The CDR3 sequence is 14 residues long. The CDR3 spells CASSPRDFTYEQYF. Here the CDR3 DNA reads TGTGCCAGCAGTCCAAGGGACTTCACCTACGAGCAGTACTTC.

This clone is classed as medium-sized (0.01 to 0.1%). The V gene is TRBV6-8, the J gene TRBJ1-1, with a weak D call TRBD1 (5 bases). V was trimmed by 7 bases and J by 5 bases, leaving 11 bases between them. Germline CDR1 reads MNHGY; CDR2 reads SAAAGT. This CDR3 region has 12 residues. CDR3 sequence reads: CASTQGGTEAFF. CDR3 DNA: TGTGCCAGCACCCAGGGTGGGACTGAAGCTTTCTTT.

This clone was detected once. The chain recombines TRBV5-1 with TRBJ2-1; possible D gene TRBD2, 5 bases. The CDR3 sequence is 16 residues long. The germline CDR1 and CDR2 sequences are SGHRS and YFSETQ. The ends were cut back, 4 bases at V and 4 bases at J, with 18 bases in the middle. CDR3 sequence: CASSGAHPGIYNEQFF. The CDR3 coding sequence is TGCGCCAGCAGCGGAGCCCACCCGGGAATATACAATGAGCAGTTCTTC.

The genes are TRBV28 and TRBJ2-2; D gene ambiguous. The CDR3 covers 12 residues. V gave up 3 bases and J gave up 8 bases, with 7 bases separating them. CDR1 is MDHEN and CDR2 is SYDVKM in the germline V gene. In DNA, the CDR3 is TGTGCCAGCAGTTTGCTTAAAGGGGAGCTGTTTTTT. Translating it yields CASSLLKGELFF.

The table lists this clone with a few counts. The chain is built from TRBV11-3 and TRBJ1-2; D call uncertain. V lost 5 bases to trimming and J lost 9 bases, with 19 bases between them. This CDR3 is 14 amino acids long. Germline assignment: CDR1 SGHNT and CDR2 YENEEA. CDR3: CASSQSQGLYRYTF. The CDR3 nucleotides are TGTGCCAGCAGCCAATCCCAAGGACTTTACCGCTACACCTTC.

The chain combines TRBV10-2 with TRBJ2-7; 15 bases map to TRBD2. The CDR3 sequence is 14 residues long. J gave up 6 bases and V 6 bases, and 3 bases lay outside the gene matches. From germline, CDR1 is WSHSY and CDR2 SAAADI. The DNA for the CDR3 is TGCGCCAGCAGACCGGGACTAGCGGGAGGCGAGCAGTACTTC. Protein: CASRPGLAGGEQYF.

This chain joins TRBV30 and TRBJ1-4; possibly TRBD1 for D (5 bases). Trimming removed 2 bases from V and 3 bases from J, with 13 bases in between. The length of the CDR3 is 15 residues. Germline V gives CDR1 GTSNPN, CDR2 SVGIG (reference sequence). CDR3 nucleotide sequence: TGTGCCTGGAGTCCTAAGGGGACTTCTAATGAAAAACTGTTTTTT. It translates to CAWSPKGTSNEKLFF.

The chain carries TRBV6-8 and TRBJ1-2; TRBD1 matches 7 bases. This CDR3 spans 12 amino acids. After removal of 3 bases from V and 13 bases from J, the junction contained 8 bases not matched to a gene. Germline CDR1 is MNHGY and CDR2 is SAAAGT. The chain's CDR3 is CASSYSAGGGTF. The CDR3 bases are TGTGCCAGCAGTTATTCGGCAGGGGGGGGCACCTTC.

Many counts were recorded for this clone. This chain uses TRBV9 with TRBJ2-3, with 13 positions matching TRBD2. The V gene end was trimmed by 4 bases and the J gene end by 5 bases; junction bases not matched to a gene: 13. In germline, CDR1 is SGDLS, CDR2 YYNGEE. The CDR3 runs to 18 residues. The CDR3 region has the DNA TGTGCCAGCAGCCCCCGCCTGGGGACTAGCGGGATCGAAGATACGCAGTATTTT. This sequence encodes CASSPRLGTSGIEDTQYF.

In this sample, this clone turned up a few times. The chain employs TRBV28 and TRBJ1-2; possibly TRBD1 for D (5 bases). CDR1 is MDHEN and CDR2 is SYDVKM in the germline V gene. Trimming took 6 bases from V and 4 from J, leaving 9 bases between them. CDR3 size: 12 residues. CDR3 coding DNA: TGTGCCAGCAGAGAGCAGGGCTATGGCTACACCTTC. Protein: CASREQGYGYTF.

Only a few counts were recorded for this clone. The CDR3 spells CASSEIRLEGAFF. In DNA, the CDR3 is TGTGCCAGCAGCGAAATTCGACTTGAAGGTGCTTTCTTT. This chain connects TRBV6-8 to TRBJ1-1; D ambiguous. Deletions cut 6 bases from V and 11 bases from J, with 19 bases between. The CDR3 runs 13 residues. Germline V gives CDR1 MNHGY, CDR2 SAAAGT.

The rearrangement joins TRBV12-5 to TRBJ2-7, with TRBD1 as a possible D gene (6 bases). Germline assignment: CDR1 LGHNT and CDR2 FRNRAP. The CDR3 spans 12 residues. CDR3 residues: CASNQQGYEQYF. CDR3 bases: TGTGCCAGCAACCAACAGGGCTACGAGCAGTACTTC.

The chain carries TRBV28 and TRBJ2-1; a possible D gene is TRBD2 (6 bases). This CDR3 is 13 amino acids long. Germline-derived CDR1 and CDR2 are MDHEN and SYDVKM. Between the trimmed V and J ends, which lost 10 bases and 8 bases, there was a span of 18 bases. In DNA, the CDR3 is TGTGCCATCCTCCGGGGGTGGTCCGATGAGCAGTTCTTC. Translating it yields CAILRGWSDEQFF.

V usage is TRBV5-1 and J usage is TRBJ2-7; TRBD2 aligns across 14 bases. The V gene end was trimmed by 5 bases and the J gene end by 5 bases; junction bases not matched to a gene: 9. This CDR3 spans 16 amino acids. CDR1 is SGHRS and CDR2 is YFSETQ in the germline V gene. CDR3 sequence: CASRPGTSGSIHEQYF. CDR3 in DNA: TGCGCCAGCAGGCCCGGGACTAGCGGGAGTATCCACGAGCAGTACTTC.

The rearrangement joins TRBV6-8 to TRBJ1-4, with D possibly being TRBD1 (5 bases). From germline, CDR1 is MNHGY and CDR2 SAAAGT. This CDR3 is 20 amino acids long. V was pared by 4 bases and J by 3 bases, with 27 bases between. The CDR3 nucleotides are TGTGCCAGCAGTTTTGGTCTGGGGGGTGTAAGCTCAACTGCTAATGAAAAACTGTTTTTT. This encodes CASSFGLGGVSSTANEKLFF.

The V and J genes are TRBV5-1 and TRBJ2-1, with 8 nucleotides matching TRBD2. In germline, CDR1 is SGHRS, CDR2 YFSETQ. The CDR3 runs 18 residues. V dropped 5 bases and J dropped 8; count of bases not matched to a gene: 21. The CDR3 here is CASSPHPTRTGGSDEQFF. Written as DNA, the CDR3 is TGCGCCAGCAGTCCCCACCCGACGAGAACGGGAGGGAGCGATGAGCAGTTCTTC. Using reference TRBV5-1 and TRBJ2-1 for the parts outside the CDR3, the full variable domain is KAGVTQTPRYLIKTRGQQVTLSCSPISGHRSVSWYQQTPGQGLQFLFEYFSETQRNKGNFPGRFSGRQFSNSRSEMNVSTLELGDSALYLCASSPHPTRTGGSDEQFFGPGTRLTVL.